Below are 18 T cell receptor beta chains sequenced from a single sample in a study of graft-versus-host responses after intestinal transplantation. Plating of around 200,000 CFSE-labeled responder cells was done together with around 200,000 irradiated, violet-dye-labeled stimulator cells. TCRdb's table, derived via immunoSEQ multiplex PCR, lists solely in-frame clones and lacks some. This sample has about 3,900 clones, with roughly 41% found just once. This specimen was alloreactive CD8+ T cells from a mixed lymphocyte reaction culture, taken before transplantation. Described subset: CFSE-low proliferating T cells sorted from approximately 6-day pre-transplant mixed lymphocyte reaction (GvH or HvG direction). The receptor set was obtained from a human patient who was an organ donor for intestinal transplantation.

CDR3 sequence reads: CASPRPREGTPYNEQFF. In nucleotides, the CDR3 is TGTGCCAGCCCCCGACCTCGGGAGGGCACACCTTACAATGAGCAGTTCTTC. V gene TRBV27 combines with J gene TRBJ2-1; 8 nucleotides agree with TRBD2. J was trimmed by 4 bases and V by 8 bases; bases with no gene match: 16. The CDR3 is 17 residues long. Germline V gives CDR1 MNHEY, CDR2 SMNVEV (reference sequence).

This chain connects TRBV10-3 to TRBJ2-1, with D maybe TRBD1 (6 bases). With 7 bases removed from V and 0 bases from J, the gap between germline ends came to 7 bases. This CDR3 region has 13 residues. Germline V gives CDR1 ENHRY, CDR2 SYGVKD. The chain's CDR3 is CAIKDSSYNEQFF. The CDR3, as DNA: TGTGCCATCAAGGACAGCTCCTACAATGAGCAGTTCTTC.

V and J are TRBV6-5 and TRBJ2-7; TRBD2 is a possible D gene (5 bases). Germline V gives CDR1 MNHEY, CDR2 SVGAGI. The CDR3 is 13 amino acids. Trimming removed 8 bases at V and 3 bases at J, with 14 bases between. For the CDR3, the DNA is TGTGCCAGCGGGGAGTCGCTCGGCTACGAGCAGTACTTC. It is translated as CASGESLGYEQYF.

The chain couples TRBV9 to TRBJ2-2; TRBD2 is a possible D gene (7 bases). This CDR3 is 15 amino acids long. Germline V lookup: CDR1 SGDLS, CDR2 YYNGEE. The germline V and J ends were trimmed by 0 bases and 5 bases, with 11 bases remaining between them. CDR3 protein: CASSVEGEGTGELFF. CDR3 sequence (DNA): TGTGCCAGCAGCGTAGAGGGGGAGGGGACCGGGGAGCTGTTTTTT.

This clone has more than one count but fewer than ten. The CDR3 loop reads CASSLVLGRVPYEQYF. Written as DNA, the CDR3 is TGTGCCAGCAGCTTAGTTCTTGGGCGGGTCCCCTACGAGCAGTACTTC. The chain combines TRBV7-9 with TRBJ2-7; D might be TRBD2 (5 bases). CDR1 is SEHNR and CDR2 is FQNEAQ in the germline V gene (reference sequence). The CDR3 consists of 16 residues. Trimming removed 1 base at V and 2 bases at J, with 15 bases between.

This clone is labeled medium-sized. The rearrangement joins TRBV6-5 to TRBJ2-5, with D tentatively TRBD1 (7 bases). The length of the CDR3 is 13 residues. V was shortened by 5 bases and J by 4 bases, with 11 bases between the two germline ends. CDR1 and CDR2 from the germline V gene are MNHEY and SVGAGI. DNA of the CDR3: TGTGCCAGCAGTCTCCAGGGGGGAGAGACCCAGTACTTC. This translates into CASSLQGGETQYF.

This clone occurred a few times. This chain uses TRBV9 with TRBJ2-2; 10 bases agree with TRBD2. Per the germline V gene, CDR1 is SGDLS and CDR2 is YYNGEE. Trimming at V came to 3 bases and at J to 7 bases, leaving 9 bases not matched to a gene. This CDR3 has 16 amino acids. The CDR3 DNA is TGTGCCAGCAGCGGCGAAGCGGGAGGGCCATACGGGGAGCTGTTTTTT. The encoded protein is CASSGEAGGPYGELFF.

This clone was detected only a few times. The V call is TRBV21-1, the J call TRBJ2-1; whether TRBD2, the table's D call, matches the DNA was not checked. TRBV21-1 is assigned pseudogene status. The CDR3 covers 15 residues. For the CDR3, the DNA is TGTGCCAGTGGACTAGCGGGGGAGGTTTGCGATGAGCAGTTCTTC. As protein: CASGLAGEVCDEQFF.

This clone showed up just once. The rearrangement links TRBV6-4 to TRBJ2-3; 10 bases are a match to TRBD2. The V gene's germline CDR1 is MRHNA and CDR2 SNTAGT. With V trimmed by 6 bases and J by 4 bases, 10 bases remained unmatched. This CDR3 has 16 amino acids. CDR3 loop: CASRQPSGRAADTQYF. The CDR3, as DNA: TGTGCCAGCAGACAACCGAGCGGGAGGGCCGCAGATACGCAGTATTTT.

This clone was seen a few times. The genes are TRBV30 and TRBJ1-5, with a tentative D call TRBD1 (5 bases). V dropped 5 bases and J dropped 5 bases, with 13 bases sitting between them. This CDR3 has 13 amino acids. Per the germline V gene, CDR1 is GTSNPN and CDR2 is SVGIG (reference sequence). The CDR3 reads CAWQDSYHQPQHF. In DNA, the CDR3 is TGTGCCTGGCAAGACAGTTACCATCAGCCCCAGCATTTT.

The chain is built from TRBV14 and TRBJ2-5, with TRBD2 matching 9 bases. The CDR3 is made up of 16 amino acids. The J segment lost 3 bases and the V segment lost 0 bases, leaving 5 bases of the junction unmatched. Germline loops: CDR1 SGHDN, CDR2 FVKESK. The CDR3, as DNA: TGTGCCAGCAGCCAAGAGGGGGCTAGCGGGAAAGAGACCCAGTACTTC. It translates to CASSQEGASGKETQYF.

A few counts support this clone. The gene calls are TRBV7-9 and TRBJ2-7, with D hard to call. Trimming removed 5 bases at V and 3 bases at J, with 14 bases between. Looked up from germline, CDR1 is SEHNR and CDR2 is FQNEAQ (reference sequence). The CDR3 extends over 14 amino acids. CDR3 residues: CASSTILGVYEQYF. The CDR3 DNA is TGTGCCAGCAGCACCATCTTGGGCGTCTACGAGCAGTACTTC.

The chain couples TRBV1 to TRBJ2-3; the D call in the table, TRBD1, was not verified against the DNA. TRBV1 is assigned pseudogene status. The length of the CDR3 is 16 residues. As DNA, the CDR3 is TGCACCAGCAGACCCAACGGGACAGGTAATACAGATACGCAGTATTTT. Encoded protein: CTSRPNGTGNTDTQYF.

This clone turned up a few times. The chain employs TRBV11-2 and TRBJ2-1; TRBD2 agrees at 7 bases. J gave up 13 bases and V 5 bases, and 23 bases lay outside the gene matches. CDR3 size: 17 residues. Germline V CDR1 and CDR2: SGHAT, FQNNGV. The CDR3 is CASSPPLAGEGLLPQFF. In DNA form, the CDR3 reads TGTGCCAGCAGCCCACCCCTGGCGGGAGAGGGCCTTCTTCCTCAGTTCTTC. Using reference TRBV11-2 and TRBJ2-1 for the parts outside the CDR3, the full variable domain is EAGVAQSPRYKIIEKRQSVAFWCNPISGHATLYWYQQILGQGPKLLIQFQNNGVVDDSQLPKDRFSAERLKGVDSTLKIQPAKLEDSAVYLCASSPPLAGEGLLPQFFGPGTRLTVL.

J is TRBJ1-5 and V is TRBV18; D uncertain. The V and J ends lost 4 bases and 6 bases respectively, with 19 bases between them. The germline gives CDR1 KGHSH, CDR2 LQKENI. This CDR3 is built from 16 residues. CDR3 residues: CASSLRRRSRSQPQHF. In nucleotides, the CDR3 is TGTGCCAGCTCACTACGAAGACGTTCCCGGAGTCAGCCCCAGCATTTT.

This sequence joins TRBV9 and TRBJ2-1; D may be TRBD2 (5 bases). The CDR3 is made up of 14 amino acids. V was shortened by 4 bases and J by 2 bases, with 10 bases between the two germline ends. Germline V gene lookup returns CDR1 SGDLS and CDR2 YYNGEE. The CDR3 DNA follows: TGTGCCAGCAGCCCTACCGGGGCCTACAATGAGCAGTTCTTC. It translates to CASSPTGAYNEQFF.

The chain employs TRBV28 and TRBJ1-2, with 8 positions matching TRBD1. The germline V gene encodes CDR1 MDHEN and CDR2 SYDVKM. Unmatched junction bases numbered 9, after V lost 6 bases and J lost 6 bases. The CDR3 totals 14 residues. DNA of the CDR3: TGTGCCAGCAGATCGGGGGGACAGGAAGATGGCTACACCTTC. It yields the protein CASRSGGQEDGYTF.

This clone has a handful of counts. The chain has TRBV9 and TRBJ2-1, with 15 bases aligning to TRBD2. Trimming at V came to 4 bases and at J to 2 bases, leaving 4 bases not matched to a gene. CDR3 length: 17 residues. Germline CDR1 SGDLS, CDR2 YYNGEE. CDR3 residues: CASSPGTSGRTYNEQFF. DNA of the CDR3: TGTGCCAGCAGCCCGGGGACTAGCGGGAGGACCTACAATGAGCAGTTCTTC.